The 3 T cell receptor beta chains listed next were all sequenced from one sample in a study. Each CDR3 protein is one row after TCRdb ran MiXCR on the 5' RACE reads. The table includes nearly 55,000 distinct CDR3 sequences, under 20% detected once. Sequenced: naive CD4+ T cells sorted from blood. Subset meaning: naive CD4+ T cells, CD4+CD45RA+CD25-. These receptors were taken from a female donor with breast cancer.

This chain uses TRBV6-6 with TRBJ1-2; 10 nucleotides agree with TRBD1. V lost 2 bases and J lost 7; bases outside the gene matches: 4. Germline loops: CDR1 MNHNY, CDR2 SVGAGI (reference sequence). There are 14 residues in the CDR3. CDR3 amino acids: CASSYLGQGGGYTF. The CDR3 region has the DNA TGTGCCAGCAGTTACCTCGGACAGGGGGGTGGCTACACCTTC.

Regarding this clonotype: This clone may be a read error of a much larger clone one base away. The J gene is TRBJ2-1, the V gene TRBV9; 10 bases agree with TRBD2. The CDR3 sequence is 19 residues long. In germline, CDR1 is SGDLS, CDR2 YYNGEE. Trimming took 0 bases from V and 7 from J; bases not matched to a gene: 16. CDR3 region: CASSVGEGSGRRGANEQFF. In nucleotides, the CDR3 is TGTGCCAGCAGCGTAGGGGAGGGTAGCGGGAGGCGTGGCGCTAATGAGCAGTTCTTC.

V is TRBV5-4 and J is TRBJ1-1, with TRBD1 matching 7 bases. The trim removed 5 bases at V and 1 base at J, leaving 8 bases unmatched. The CDR3 extends over 15 amino acids. CDR1 is SGHNT, CDR2 YYREEE, per germline (reference sequence). This chain's CDR3 is CASRDRTGGNTEAFF. CDR3 nucleotides: TGTGCCAGCAGGGATCGGACAGGAGGGAACACTGAAGCTTTCTTT.